A single TCR beta chain is shown here with its context. Its antigen is currently not known. One base away there is no much larger clone; base qualities are not given. Participants in the prospective study were aged roughly 18 to 100 years, lived in approximately 26 United States geographic areas, and enrolled through a virtual design. Cohort assignment in the prospective study relied on participant-reported clinical history from a screening survey and a study questionnaire. In the prospective study, whole blood, serum and a nasopharyngeal or oropharyngeal swab were collected from each participant by mobile phlebotomists. Over a roughly two-month period, participants in the prospective study had the option of providing additional blood draws and questionnaires. Blood samples from the prospective study were shipped frozen or at room temperature prior to DNA extraction. The sample is drawn from a study of blood T cell repertoires in COVID-19 (dated by TCRdb to the early 2020s). The study in broad terms: Samples covering the acute and convalescent phases of COVID-19 were provided by collaborators in the United States, Italy and Spain. The material from the prospective study consisted of cDNA or gDNA derived from T cells, B-cell-depleted T cells, or PBMCs. Subjects who had been exposed to COVID-19, were actively infected with it, or had recovered from it provided the deeply sampled blood TCRbeta repertoires that made up the dataset. The repertoires were made available in a free public database intended to serve as a resource for research on the immune response to SARS-CoV-2. Samples were obtained from the ongoing ImmuneRACE study (first 160 participants) and from over 1,000 subjects provided by 6 global collaborators. A de-identified subject ID, COVID-19 status, age in years and sex were almost always included in the sample metadata. Where HLA class I and class II types were available, the types were taken from metadata supplied by the sample provider, not from assay-based typing. Summary of the overall study and its limitations: The quantity of clinical and demographic metadata differed by source and by participant and was supplied without curation.

CDR1 and CDR2, per the germline V gene (reference sequence), are LNHDA and SQIVND. The junction shows trimming of 7 bases on V and 2 bases on J, plus 14 bases between the germline ends. The cysteine opens and the phenylalanine closes a CDR3 of 14 amino acids. Just CDR3 DNA is preserved here, 42 bases in frame from base 1. TCRbeta CDR3 regions were amplified from genomic DNA by means of the immunoSEQ Assay, a bias-controlled multiplex PCR. The original methods were these. The number of nucleated cells in each sample was estimated from the amplification of reference gene primers within the assay. Sequence reads were collapsed and filtered to measure the absolute abundance of every unique TCRbeta CDR3 rearrangement. For each sample, productive Simpson clonality was calculated as the square root of Simpson's diversity index over productive rearrangements. TCRdb mirrors the immuneACCESS table, restricted to in-frame sequences. Some clones are absent from its copies; in checked studies, under half trace to an unresolved V gene, and the reason for the others is unknown. The V and J calls and clone size are taken from that table; D and trimming were inferred from the DNA. The sample includes roughly 200,000 clones, with 82% observed a single time. The ten largest clonotypes hold more than 4.5% of the sample.

The sequence links TRBV19 to TRBJ1-1, and perhaps TRBD1 as D gene, on 5 matching bases. The sequence derives from a woman aged 60-70 years with acute COVID-19. The sequencing input was PBMCs or T cells enriched from blood (not recorded which). The CDR3 reads as follows: CASTPGRDNTEAFF. The bases are TGTGCCAGTACCCCCGGCAGGGATAACACTGAAGCTTTCTTT.